The sequence of this T cell receptor (beta chain) was determined in a study of blood T cell repertoires in COVID-19. Original processing methods: Amplified reference gene primers provided the basis for estimating nucleated cell counts. Sequencing used immunoSEQ multiplex PCR; TCRdb keeps in-frame clones, though not all of them. V and J calls and clone size come straight from that table; D and trimming were deduced from the DNA. The sample has under 250,000 clones; 86% are singletons. The length of the CDR3 is 16 residues. The germline gives CDR1 KGHSH, CDR2 LQKENI. Trimming stripped 4 bases from V and 4 bases from J, with 19 bases between. This clone was counted between two and nine times.

The sequence derives from a woman aged 60-75 years who had recovered from COVID-19. This rearrangement joins TRBV18 to TRBJ1-1, with D perhaps matching TRBD1 (6 bases). Sequenced material: peripheral blood. The CDR3 DNA follows: TGTGCCAGCTCACGGGAAGGGGGACAACCTAGCACTGAAGCTTTCTTT. Translating gives CASSREGGQPSTEAFF.